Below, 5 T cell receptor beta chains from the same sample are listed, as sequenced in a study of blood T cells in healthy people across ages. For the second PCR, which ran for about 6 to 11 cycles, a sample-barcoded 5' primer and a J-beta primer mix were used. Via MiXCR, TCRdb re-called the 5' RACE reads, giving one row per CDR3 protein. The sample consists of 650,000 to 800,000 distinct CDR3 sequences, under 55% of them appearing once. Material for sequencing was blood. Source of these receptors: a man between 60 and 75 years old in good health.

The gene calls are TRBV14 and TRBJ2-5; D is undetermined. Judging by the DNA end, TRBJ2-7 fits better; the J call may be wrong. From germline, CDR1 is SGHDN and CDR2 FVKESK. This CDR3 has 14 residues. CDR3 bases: TGTGCCAGCAGCCAAGATAGGCTCCACTACGAGCAGTACTTC. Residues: CASSQDRLHYEQYF.

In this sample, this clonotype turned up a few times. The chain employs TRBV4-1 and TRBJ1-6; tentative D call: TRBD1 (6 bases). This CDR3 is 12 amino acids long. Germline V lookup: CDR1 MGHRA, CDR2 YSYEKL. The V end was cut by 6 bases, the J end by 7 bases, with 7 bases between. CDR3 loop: CASRQGNSPLHF. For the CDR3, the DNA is TGCGCCAGCAGGCAGGGGAATTCACCCCTCCACTTT.

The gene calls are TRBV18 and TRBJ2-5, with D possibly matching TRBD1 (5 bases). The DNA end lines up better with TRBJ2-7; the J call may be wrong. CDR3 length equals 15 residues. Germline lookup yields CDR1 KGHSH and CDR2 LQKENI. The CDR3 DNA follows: TGTGCCAGCTCACCCTTAACAGGTAACCTACTCGAGCAGTACTTC. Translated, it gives CASSPLTGNLLEQYF.

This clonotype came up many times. CDR3: CASSPLFGYQETQYF. In nucleotides, the CDR3 is TGTGCCAGCAGCCCTCTGTTTGGCTATCAAGAGACCCAGTACTTC. The chain is built from TRBV12-3 or TRBV12-4 and TRBJ2-5; D gene ambiguous. The CDR3 covers 15 residues. The V gene lost 6 bases and the J gene lost 2 bases, with 16 bases spanning the gap.

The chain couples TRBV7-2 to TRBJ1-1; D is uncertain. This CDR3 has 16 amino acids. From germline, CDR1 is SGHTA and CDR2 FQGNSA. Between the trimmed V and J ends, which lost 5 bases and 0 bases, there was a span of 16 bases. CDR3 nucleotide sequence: TGTGCCAGCAGCCCCAGTTGGGCGACCATGAACACTGAAGCTTTCTTT. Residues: CASSPSWATMNTEAFF.